One and the same sample provided the 29 T cell receptor beta chains below, sequenced in a study of blood T cells in healthy people across ages. For the second PCR, which ran for about 7 to 11 cycles, a sample-barcoded 5' primer and a J-beta primer mix were used. Each CDR3 protein is one row after TCRdb ran MiXCR on the 5' RACE reads. The sample has about 780,000 distinct CDR3 sequences; roughly 24% are singletons. The sample also formed part of further work on T cells of mothers and their children.

Sequencing was performed on blood. All receptors come from a boy aged 10-17 years in good health.

This clonotype turned up a few times. The chain carries TRBV30 and TRBJ1-4; D ambiguous. This CDR3 has 12 residues. Trimming took 1 base from V and 4 from J, leaving 4 bases between them. CDR1 is GTSNPN, CDR2 SVGIG, per germline (reference sequence). The CDR3 sequence is CAWSAVNEKLFF. CDR3 DNA: TGTGCCTGGAGTGCTGTTAATGAAAAACTGTTTTTT.

This clonotype was observed a few times. At one end the junction does not follow the germline gene, possibly because of a read error. J is TRBJ1-4 and V is TRBV29-1; unclear D gene. The CDR3 is 13 residues long. The germline V gene encodes CDR1 SQVTM and CDR2 ANQGSEA. The CDR3 sequence is CSVQITTNEKLLF. The DNA of the CDR3 is TGCAGCGTTCAAATTACAACTAATGAAAAGCTGCTTTTT.

J is TRBJ1-1 and V is TRBV20-1; TRBD1 aligns across 11 bases. Germline assignment: CDR1 DFQATT and CDR2 SNEGSKA (reference sequence). V shed 6 bases and J 6 bases; nucleotides not matched to a gene: 15. The CDR3 sequence is 16 residues long. In DNA form, the CDR3 reads TGCAGTGCCACCGGGACAGGGGGTAGGTTTGGACCTGAAGCTTTCTTT. This gives the protein CSATGTGGRFGPEAFF.

The sample holds a few counts of this clonotype. The chain recombines TRBV4-2 with TRBJ2-1; D call uncertain. Per the germline V gene, CDR1 is LGHNA and CDR2 is YNFKEQ. V gave up 1 base and J gave up 8 bases, with 3 bases separating them. The CDR3 is made up of 11 amino acids. The DNA for the CDR3 is TGTGCCAGCAGCCAAGGCCATGAGCAGTTCTTC. Protein product: CASSQGHEQFF.

This chain connects TRBV27 to TRBJ2-2, with D unresolved. Trimming shortened V by 7 bases and J by 4 bases, and 16 bases separated the two germline ends. This CDR3 region has 15 residues. Germline values: CDR1 MNHEY, CDR2 SMNVEV (reference sequence). CDR3 loop: CASKGPPRSTGELFF. The CDR3 bases are TGTGCCAGCAAAGGTCCCCCCAGATCCACCGGGGAGCTGTTTTTT.

The sample holds a few counts of this clonotype. This rearrangement joins TRBV27 to TRBJ1-6, with a possible D match to TRBD1 (5 bases). Germline lookup yields CDR1 MNHEY and CDR2 SMNVEV (reference sequence). The CDR3 has 13 amino acids. Trimming took off 5 bases at V and 5 bases at J, with 7 bases between the two ends. CDR3 in amino acids: CASSEGNNSPLHF. The CDR3 DNA follows: TGTGCCAGCAGTGAGGGGAATAATTCACCCCTCCACTTT.

This chain links TRBV12-3 or TRBV12-4 with TRBJ1-2; tentatively, D is TRBD1 (6 bases). V dropped 5 bases and J dropped 4 bases, with 14 bases sitting between them. The CDR3 length is 14 residues. This chain's CDR3 is CASSRTAPGYGYTF. DNA of the CDR3: TGTGCCAGCAGTAGGACAGCCCCTGGCTATGGCTACACCTTC.

In DNA form, the CDR3 reads TGCGCCAGCGGGACAGGGCGGGGTAGCACTGAAGCTTTCTTT. Translating gives CASGTGRGSTEAFF. The chain is built from TRBV5-1 and TRBJ1-1; the match to TRBD1 covers 9 bases. Trimming cost V 7 bases and J 4 bases; bases outside gene matches: 8. Per the germline V gene, CDR1 is SGHRS and CDR2 is YFSETQ. The CDR3 loop spans 14 amino acids.

The chain joins TRBV6-5 to TRBJ2-5; tentatively, D is TRBD1 (5 bases). The DNA end lines up better with TRBJ2-1; the J call may be wrong. Germline V gene data show CDR1 as MNHEY and CDR2 as SVGAGI. CDR3 size: 12 residues. The CDR3 spells CASSGAWDEQFF. As DNA, the CDR3 is TGTGCCAGCAGTGGGGCTTGGGATGAGCAGTTCTTC.

V and J are TRBV28 and TRBJ2-5; 7 bases map to TRBD1. From germline, CDR1 is MDHEN and CDR2 SYDVKM. The CDR3 loop spans 12 amino acids. Losses at the gene ends were 4 bases for V and 11 bases for J; bases not matched to a gene: 7. CDR3 residues: CASSSTGKEQYF. The DNA for the CDR3 is TGTGCCAGCAGTTCGACAGGGAAGGAGCAGTACTTC.

The CDR3 loop is CSARWSQKETQYF. The DNA of the CDR3 is TGCAGTGCTAGATGGTCCCAGAAAGAGACCCAGTACTTC. The gene calls are TRBV20-1 and TRBJ2-5, with D unresolved. The CDR3 has 13 amino acids. The V end was cut by 2 bases, the J end by 3 bases, with 10 bases between. Germline V CDR1 and CDR2: DFQATT, SNEGSKA (reference sequence).

In its sample, this clonotype was seen a few times. This sequence joins TRBV9 and TRBJ2-7, with TRBD2 identical over 11 bases. The CDR3 is 16 residues long. V was clipped by 0 bases and J by 2 bases; unmatched bases: 4. Per the germline V gene, CDR1 is SGDLS and CDR2 is YYNGEE. CDR3 region: CASSVEASGGPYEQYF. CDR3 DNA sequence: TGTGCCAGCAGCGTAGAGGCTAGCGGGGGGCCCTACGAGCAGTACTTC.

In this sample, this clonotype turned up a few times. The genes are TRBV11-2 and TRBJ2-3; D might be TRBD2 (7 bases). Germline loops: CDR1 SGHAT, CDR2 FQNNGV. The CDR3 covers 16 residues. Trimming cost V 1 base and J 6 bases, with 17 bases left between them. In DNA form, the CDR3 reads TGTGCCAGCAGCTTAGCGCGCGGGGGCAGGGGCGATACGCAGTATTTT. Residues: CASSLARGGRGDTQYF.

This clonotype was counted only a few times. The J gene is TRBJ2-5, the V gene TRBV3-1; D is perhaps TRBD2 (5 bases). The end of the DNA aligns better with TRBJ2-7, so the J call may be wrong. The length of the CDR3 is 14 residues. CDR1 is LGHDT and CDR2 is YNNKEL in the germline V gene (reference sequence). This CDR3 reads CASSHRGHAYEQYF. The CDR3 nucleotides are TGTGCCAGCAGCCACCGGGGTCATGCCTACGAGCAGTACTTC.

This chain connects TRBV6-6 to TRBJ1-2; D might be TRBD1 (6 bases). CDR1 MNHNY and CDR2 SVGAGI come from the germline V gene (reference sequence). V lost 11 bases to trimming and J lost 6 bases, with 19 bases between them. This CDR3 is built from 13 residues. The CDR3 region has the DNA TGTGCCGGCACCCGGGGGGACAACCATGGCTACACCTTC. This encodes CAGTRGDNHGYTF.

In its sample, this clonotype was seen many times. This rearrangement joins TRBV6-5 to TRBJ1-1, with D hard to call. The V and J ends lost 0 bases and 0 bases respectively, with 8 bases between them. CDR3 size: 15 residues. Germline lookup yields CDR1 MNHEY and CDR2 SVGAGI. The CDR3 coding sequence is TGTGCCAGCAGTTACTCGGGAGGAATGAACACTGAAGCTTTCTTT. This codes for CASSYSGGMNTEAFF.

This chain connects TRBV9 to TRBJ2-5; D possibly corresponds to TRBD2 (6 bases). Germline CDR1 and CDR2: SGDLS and YYNGEE. Trimming stripped 4 bases from V and 5 bases from J, with 12 bases between. CDR3 length equals 13 residues. The CDR3 here is CASSTTSLETQYF. The CDR3 DNA reads TGTGCCAGCAGCACCACTAGCTTGGAGACCCAGTACTTC.

This clonotype occurred a few times. The chain combines TRBV9 with TRBJ2-1; 11 bases are shared with TRBD2. From germline, CDR1 is SGDLS and CDR2 YYNGEE. The CDR3 has 16 residues. V shed 0 bases and J 6 bases; nucleotides not matched to a gene: 5. The DNA of the CDR3 is TGTGCCAGCAGCGTAGCCCGAACTAGCGGGGGCAATGAGCAGTTCTTC. Translating gives CASSVARTSGGNEQFF.

CDR3 coding DNA: TGCGCCAGCAGCTTGGGGGGGCGTCGCTCCTACAATGAGCAGTTCTTC. Protein: CASSLGGRRSYNEQFF. The chain recombines TRBV5-1 with TRBJ2-1; tentatively, D is TRBD1 (6 bases). V shed 0 bases and J shed 0 bases, with 10 bases lying between them. The CDR3 extends over 16 amino acids. The germline gives CDR1 SGHRS, CDR2 YFSETQ.

Comments on this clonotype: One end of the junction is discordant with germline, which a read error may explain. This chain joins TRBV18 and TRBJ1-2; D gene ambiguous. CDR1 and CDR2 (germline): KGHSH, LQKENI. The CDR3 extends over 15 amino acids. CDR3 in DNA: TGTGTCAGCTCATCCTCCCCCACAGTCTCCTATGGCTACACCTTC. Amino acids: CVSSSSPTVSYGYTF.

This chain joins TRBV5-1 and TRBJ2-2; TRBD1 matches at 7 bases. The CDR3 consists of 16 residues. The V and J ends lost 4 bases and 0 bases, in that order; junction bases with no gene match: 6. The germline gives CDR1 SGHRS, CDR2 YFSETQ. Here the CDR3 reads CASSAIQGTNTGELFF. DNA for the CDR3: TGCGCCAGCAGCGCCATACAGGGGACGAACACCGGGGAGCTGTTTTTT. Based on the CDR3 plus reference TRBV5-1 and TRBJ2-2, the full variable domain is KAGVTQTPRYLIKTRGQQVTLSCSPISGHRSVSWYQQTPGQGLQFLFEYFSETQRNKGNFPGRFSGRQFSNSRSEMNVSTLELGDSALYLCASSAIQGTNTGELFFGEGSRLTVL.

This clonotype was observed a handful of times. The V call is TRBV7-9, the J call TRBJ2-2; D uncertain. The V end was cut by 2 bases, the J end by 3 bases, with 13 bases between. The germline V gene has CDR1 SEHNR and CDR2 FQNEAQ (reference sequence). This CDR3 is built from 16 residues. Here the CDR3 reads CASSLSSQSDTGELFF. In nucleotides, the CDR3 is TGTGCCAGCAGCTTATCGAGCCAGTCCGACACCGGGGAGCTGTTTTTT. Drawing the rest from reference TRBV7-9 and TRBJ2-2, the complete variable domain is DTGVSQNPRHKITKRGQNVTFRCDPISEHNRLYWYRQTLGQGPEFLTYFQNEAQLEKSRLLSDRFSAERPKGSFSTLEIQRTEQGDSAMYLCASSLSSQSDTGELFFGEGSRLTVL.

This clonotype was counted ten times or more. The rearrangement joins TRBV13 to TRBJ1-2; possible D gene TRBD1, 5 bases. Germline CDR1 and CDR2: PRHDT and FYEKMQ (reference sequence). The CDR3 is 12 amino acids. Trimming left V 3 bases short and J 6 bases short, with 8 bases between. The DNA of the CDR3 is TGTGCCAGCAGCTTCGGGACTCATGGCTACACCTTC. Its translation is CASSFGTHGYTF.

The chain employs TRBV11-1 and TRBJ1-3; D unclear. Germline CDR1 SGHAT, CDR2 FQDESV (reference sequence). Trimming cost V 1 base and J 2 bases, with 9 bases left between them. The CDR3 has 15 amino acids. The CDR3 region has the DNA TGTGCCAGCAGCTTAGACCGGCCAGCTGGAAACACCATATATTTT. Encoded protein: CASSLDRPAGNTIYF.

The rearrangement links TRBV11-1 to TRBJ2-1, with TRBD1 identical over 10 bases. Germline CDR1 reads SGHAT; CDR2 reads FQDESV (reference sequence). This CDR3 is built from 17 residues. The junction had 11 bases not matched to a gene; V was cut back by 5 bases and J by 4 bases. CDR3 DNA: TGTGCCAGCAGCGTTTGGACAGGGGGTTCATGGTACAATGAGCAGTTCTTC. As protein: CASSVWTGGSWYNEQFF.

This clonotype has more than one count but fewer than ten. The chain recombines TRBV12-3 or TRBV12-4 with TRBJ2-3; 7 nucleotides match TRBD2. The CDR3 contains 14 residues. V dropped 3 bases and J dropped 5; count of bases not matched to a gene: 5. The DNA for the CDR3 is TGTGCCAGCAGTTTCGCCCGGGGGGTAGATACGCAGTATTTT. Translation gives CASSFARGVDTQYF.

This clonotype was observed a few times. The chain employs TRBV5-1 and TRBJ2-5; maybe TRBD2 (5 bases). Germline assignment: CDR1 SGHRS and CDR2 YFSETQ. V gave up 0 bases and J gave up 3 bases, with 9 bases separating them. CDR3 size: 14 residues. The CDR3 coding sequence is TGCGCCAGCAGCTTGGCAGGACTGGAAGAGACCCAGTACTTC. This translates into CASSLAGLEETQYF.

This clonotype was seen more than once but under ten times. This chain uses TRBV11-2 with TRBJ1-2; 10 bases fit TRBD1. With V trimmed by 5 bases and J by 4 bases, 7 bases remained unmatched. This CDR3 is 15 amino acids long. Germline V lookup: CDR1 SGHAT, CDR2 FQNNGV. The CDR3 DNA reads TGTGCCAGCAGCCACAGGACAGGGGGAGTCTATGGCTACACCTTC. It encodes CASSHRTGGVYGYTF.

This clonotype turned up a few times. The rearrangement joins TRBV7-9 to TRBJ1-2; possibly TRBD1 for D (6 bases). Trimming stripped 4 bases from V and 2 bases from J, with 17 bases between. CDR1 and CDR2 (germline): SEHNR, FQNEAQ (reference sequence). This CDR3 contains 16 residues. This CDR3 reads CASSSGDTGLNYGYTF. CDR3 nucleotides: TGTGCCAGCAGCTCAGGGGACACGGGATTAAACTATGGCTACACCTTC.